The 19 T cell receptor beta chains in this list originate from one sample, sequenced in a study of response to subunit inactivated influenza vaccine. TCRdb re-derived calls from the RT-PCR reads in MiXCR, one entry per CDR3 protein. The profile covers under 500,000 distinct CDR3 sequences, with approximately 10% appearing a single time and approximately 12% taken by the ten largest. The source material was PBMCs from blood, sampled 40 to 50 days after vaccination. These receptors were taken from a man in his fifties who received an inactivated influenza vaccine.

This clonotype was seen more than once but under ten times. The V gene is TRBV7-8, the J gene TRBJ2-5; the match to TRBD1 covers 11 bases. The germline gives CDR1 SGHVS, CDR2 FQNEAQ. V was pared by 5 bases and J by 5 bases, with 10 bases of the junction left unmatched. The CDR3 has 16 residues. The CDR3 spells CASSTTGTGGSETQYF. The CDR3 region has the DNA TGTGCCAGCAGCACCACCGGGACAGGGGGGTCGGAGACCCAGTACTTC.

This clonotype was detected a few times. The chain links TRBV16 to TRBJ2-4, with 9 bases matching TRBD1. CDR3 size: 14 residues. V lost 4 bases and J lost 9; bases outside the gene matches: 7. Germline loops: CDR1 KGHSY, CDR2 FQNENV. The CDR3 loop is CASSRGQGHSIQYF. The CDR3 nucleotides are TGTGCCAGCAGCCGCGGACAGGGGCACTCCATTCAGTACTTC.

This clonotype was detected many times. The J gene is TRBJ2-5, the V gene TRBV12-3 or TRBV12-4; 11 bases align to TRBD2. V trimming: 6 bases; J trimming: 5 bases; junction bases outside the gene matches: 5. This CDR3 contains 14 residues. Written as DNA, the CDR3 is TGTGCCAGCAGACTAGCGGGGGCACGGGAGACCCAGTACTTC. Translation gives CASRLAGARETQYF.

This clonotype was seen many times. This chain links TRBV5-1 with TRBJ2-7; a possible D gene is TRBD1 (6 bases). Trimming took off 0 bases at V and 3 bases at J, with 10 bases between the two ends. Germline CDR1 SGHRS, CDR2 YFSETQ. CDR3 length equals 14 residues. The CDR3 loop reads CASSLVGQYYEQYF. The CDR3 nucleotides are TGCGCCAGCAGCTTGGTAGGACAGTACTACGAGCAGTACTTC.

The chain couples TRBV10-3 to TRBJ2-5, with 8 bases identical to TRBD2. V trimming: 6 bases; J trimming: 5 bases; junction bases outside the gene matches: 11. The germline V gene encodes CDR1 ENHRY and CDR2 SYGVKD. The CDR3 loop spans 15 amino acids. The CDR3: CAISLGSGGEETQYF. The CDR3 DNA follows: TGTGCCATCAGCCTGGGGAGCGGGGGAGAGGAGACCCAGTACTTC.

This clonotype was recorded many times. The chain is built from TRBV7-3 and TRBJ2-1, with 11 bases matching TRBD2. The germline V gene encodes CDR1 SGHTA and CDR2 FQGTGA. The CDR3 spans 14 residues. V was clipped by 2 bases and J by 11 bases; unmatched bases: 5. The CDR3 sequence is CASSLLASGGQQFF. CDR3 nucleotide sequence: TGTGCCAGCAGCTTATTGGCTAGCGGGGGGCAGCAGTTCTTC.

A few counts support this clonotype. The rearrangement joins TRBV2 to TRBJ2-7; TRBD1 might be the D (5 bases). The CDR3 spans 13 residues. Germline V gene sequence: CDR1 SNHLY, CDR2 FYNNEI. V lost 11 bases to trimming and J lost 8 bases, with 22 bases between them. CDR3 protein: CAGSQVKNAKQYF. The CDR3 region has the DNA TGTGCCGGATCACAGGTGAAGAACGCTAAGCAGTACTTC.

This clonotype was observed a handful of times. The chain recombines TRBV11-2 with TRBJ2-1; D might be TRBD1 (6 bases). This CDR3 is 15 amino acids long. Per the germline V gene, CDR1 is SGHAT and CDR2 is FQNNGV. V was clipped by 4 bases and J by 3 bases, with 13 bases between them. The CDR3 DNA is TGTGCCAGCAGCTCCCTAGGGGGATACTACAATGAGCAGTTCTTC. Amino acid sequence: CASSSLGGYYNEQFF. The full variable domain, in which reference TRBV11-2 and TRBJ2-1 provide the parts outside the CDR3, is EAGVAQSPRYKIIEKRQSVAFWCNPISGHATLYWYQQILGQGPKLLIQFQNNGVVDDSQLPKDRFSAERLKGVDSTLKIQPAKLEDSAVYLCASSSLGGYYNEQFFGPGTRLTVL.

The rearrangement joins TRBV21-1 to TRBJ1-5; TRBD1 is taken as the D call from the table, unchecked against the DNA. TRBV21-1 is designated a pseudogene. CDR3 length equals 17 residues. The CDR3 DNA sequence: TGTGCCAGCAGAACTCCGTGGGGGCTGGGGGGCAATCAGCCCCAGCATTTT. It is translated as CASRTPWGLGGNQPQHF.

The genes are TRBV20-1 and TRBJ2-2; perhaps TRBD2 as D (5 bases). The CDR3 totals 12 residues. Trimming cost V 3 bases and J 5 bases, with 7 bases left between them. Germline CDR1 is DFQATT and CDR2 is SNEGSKA (reference sequence). This CDR3 is CSASRGTGELFF. The CDR3 DNA reads as TGCAGTGCTAGTCGCGGGACCGGGGAGCTGTTTTTT.

The gene calls are TRBV7-9 and TRBJ2-1; possible D gene TRBD2, 5 bases. The CDR3 runs 16 residues. The V end lost 0 bases, the J end lost 8 bases, and 17 bases lay between the germline ends. Germline-derived CDR1 and CDR2 are SEHNR and FQNEAQ (reference sequence). The CDR3 sequence is CASSLARVQAEDEQFF. The CDR3 region has the DNA TGTGCCAGCAGCTTAGCGAGGGTGCAGGCAGAGGATGAGCAGTTCTTC.

This clonotype has a count of ten or more. This sequence joins TRBV10-3 and TRBJ2-1; D is uncertain. Germline CDR1 and CDR2: ENHRY and SYGVKD. The CDR3 covers 13 residues. Trimming took off 2 bases at V and 7 bases at J, with 9 bases between the two ends. The CDR3 loop reads CAISEALRNEQFF. The CDR3 DNA reads as TGTGCCATCAGTGAGGCTCTTCGGAATGAGCAGTTCTTC.

The chain joins TRBV10-2 to TRBJ2-1; TRBD2 matches 13 bases. Germline CDR1 is WSHSY and CDR2 is SAAADI. V shed 5 bases and J 8 bases; nucleotides not matched to a gene: 6. The CDR3 loop spans 15 amino acids. As DNA, the CDR3 is TGCGCCAGCAGTCTCACTAGCGGGGGGGCGCATGAGCAGTTCTTC. It specifies CASSLTSGGAHEQFF.

The rearrangement joins TRBV6-2 or TRBV6-3 to TRBJ2-5; D perhaps matches TRBD1 (6 bases). The ends were cut back, 7 bases at V and 2 bases at J, with 11 bases in the middle. CDR3 length: 13 amino acids. CDR1 and CDR2 (germline): MNHEY, SVGEGT. The CDR3 DNA reads TGTGCCAGCAACGGACAGACGCAAGAGACCCAGTACTTC. Translating gives CASNGQTQETQYF.

This clonotype was seen only a few times. The V gene is TRBV7-9, the J gene TRBJ1-2; D not certain. CDR1 is SEHNR and CDR2 is FQNEAQ in the germline V gene (reference sequence). The CDR3 extends over 11 amino acids. Deletions cut 2 bases from V and 7 bases from J, with 5 bases between. The DNA for the CDR3 is TGTGCCAGCAGCTTAAAATTTGGCTACACCTTC. This sequence encodes CASSLKFGYTF.

This chain uses TRBV6-6 with TRBJ2-1; D possibly matches TRBD1 or TRBD2 (5 bases each). The CDR3 length is 13 residues. V was pared by 5 bases and J by 2 bases, with 7 bases between. Germline-derived CDR1 and CDR2 are MNHNY and SVGAGI (reference sequence). CDR3 nucleotides: TGTGCCAGCAGTGGGGACGCCTACAATGAGCAGTTCTTC. Translating gives CASSGDAYNEQFF.

This clonotype was observed many times. The chain carries TRBV12-3 or TRBV12-4 and TRBJ2-1; D possibly corresponds to TRBD2 (5 bases). V lost 5 bases and J lost 12, with 14 bases in between. This CDR3 region has 12 residues. The CDR3 is CASSTLSRGQFF. As DNA, the CDR3 is TGTGCCAGCAGTACCTTATCCCGGGGGCAGTTCTTC.

The chain has TRBV10-2 and TRBJ2-5; 8 bases align to TRBD2. Germline CDR1 and CDR2: WSHSY and SAAADI. V lost 6 bases and J lost 5; bases outside the gene matches: 11. The CDR3 covers 15 residues. The CDR3 sequence: CASSRSRGGQETQYF. CDR3 coding DNA: TGCGCCAGCAGCAGAAGTCGGGGGGGCCAGGAGACCCAGTACTTC.

This clonotype was counted a few times. The chain recombines TRBV11-2 with TRBJ2-3, with 8 bases identical to TRBD2. The CDR3 runs 16 residues. CDR1 is SGHAT and CDR2 is FQNNGV in the germline V gene. The V segment lost 6 bases and the J segment 1 base; nucleotides outside the gene matches: 9. The CDR3, as DNA: TGTGCCAGCAGGTGGGGGCGGGGGGCCCGCACAGATACGCAGTATTTT. Its translation: CASRWGRGARTDTQYF.